This entry describes one T cell receptor (beta chain). This entry comes from a study of blood T cells in healthy people across ages. From germline, CDR1 is SGHVS and CDR2 FNYEAQ. V shed 1 base and J 7 bases; nucleotides not matched to a gene: 10. CDR3 length: 17 residues. Through a sample-barcoded 5' primer and a J-beta primer mix, a second PCR was run for about 7 to 12 cycles. TCRdb fed the 5' RACE reads into MiXCR, producing one record per CDR3 protein. Found here are around 500,000 distinct CDR3 sequences, less than 60% of them singletons; the top ten hold under 30%. There were healthy Caucasian individuals from Russia, aged roughly 6 to 100, serving as donors.

The J gene is TRBJ1-5, the V gene TRBV7-6; the match to TRBD1 covers 10 bases. The source is an elderly man in good health. Sample: blood. The CDR3 nucleotides are TGTGCCAGCAGCTTAGGCTCCGGGACAGGGGTTCGGCAGCCCCAGCATTTT. Amino acid sequence: CASSLGSGTGVRQPQHF.